This T cell receptor (beta chain) was obtained from a study of blood T cell repertoires in COVID-19. About the study: Acute and convalescent COVID-19 specimens originated in the United States, Italy and Spain.

Germline V CDR1 and CDR2: KGHSH, LQKENI. This CDR3 is 18 amino acids long. Trimming left V 3 bases short and J 0 bases short, with 15 bases between. The cohort comprised adults aged about 18 to 90 years residing in 20 to 30 US areas. Clinical histories supplied by participants themselves formed the basis of cohort assignment. People in the exposed group encountered a COVID-19 case within 2 weeks before entering the study. The data were produced by immunoSEQ multiplex PCR, yet TCRdb's version contains in-frame clones alone and is incomplete. This sample yields fewer than 350,000 clones, of which around 85% are seen a single time; 1.9% belongs to the top ten. This clone is a singleton in its sample.

The chain couples TRBV18 to TRBJ2-6; D is unresolved. Sample: PBMCs or T cells enriched from blood (not recorded which). This TCR derives from a woman in her twenties or thirties who had been exposed to COVID-19. The CDR3 coding sequence is TGTGCCAGCTCACCCGCCGGCCAGACAATCTCTGGGGCCAACGTCCTGACTTTC. Translation gives CASSPAGQTISGANVLTF.